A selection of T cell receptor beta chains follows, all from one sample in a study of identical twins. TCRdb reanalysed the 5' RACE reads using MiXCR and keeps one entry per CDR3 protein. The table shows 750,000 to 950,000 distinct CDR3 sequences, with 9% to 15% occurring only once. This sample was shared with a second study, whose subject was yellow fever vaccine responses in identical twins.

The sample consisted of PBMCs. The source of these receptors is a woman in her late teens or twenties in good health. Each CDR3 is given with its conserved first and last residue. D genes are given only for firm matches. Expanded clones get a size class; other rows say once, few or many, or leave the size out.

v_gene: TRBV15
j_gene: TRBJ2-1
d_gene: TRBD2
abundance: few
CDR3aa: CATSSGLAGLNNEQFF
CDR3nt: TGTGCCACCAGCAGTGGGTTAGCGGGTCTAAACAATGAGCAGTTCTTC

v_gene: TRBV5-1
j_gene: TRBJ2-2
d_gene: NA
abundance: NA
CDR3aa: CASSSGHIITTGELFF
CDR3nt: TGCGCCAGCAGCTCAGGACATATCATAACCACCGGGGAGCTGTTTTTT

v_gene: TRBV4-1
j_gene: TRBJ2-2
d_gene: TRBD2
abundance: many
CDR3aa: CASSLLAGGQVGELFF
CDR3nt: TGCGCCAGCAGTTTACTAGCGGGAGGGCAGGTCGGGGAGCTGTTTTTT

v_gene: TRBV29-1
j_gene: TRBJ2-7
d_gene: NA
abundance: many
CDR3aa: CSVGRGSSYEQYF
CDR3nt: TGCAGCGTTGGACGGGGTTCATCCTACGAGCAGTACTTC

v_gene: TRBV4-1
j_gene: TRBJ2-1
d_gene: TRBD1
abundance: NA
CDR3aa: CASSPLQGVNEQFF
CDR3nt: TGCGCCAGCAGCCCCTTACAGGGGGTCAATGAGCAGTTCTTC

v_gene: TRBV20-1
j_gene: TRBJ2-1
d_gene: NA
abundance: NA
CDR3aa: CSARDRGGSTQNHVIF
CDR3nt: TGCAGTGCTAGAGATAGGGGGGGCTCTACACAAAACCACGTGATCTTC

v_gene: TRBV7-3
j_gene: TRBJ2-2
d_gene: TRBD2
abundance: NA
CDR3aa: CASSLYGRLAGVFGYSGELFF
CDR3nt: TGTGCCAGCAGCTTATACGGCCGACTAGCGGGAGTCTTTGGTTACTCCGGGGAGCTGTTTTTT

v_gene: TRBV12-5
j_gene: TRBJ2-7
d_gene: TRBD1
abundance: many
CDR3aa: CASGLVQLISGTGFGSYEQYF
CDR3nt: TGTGCTAGTGGTTTGGTACAACTAATTTCCGGGACAGGGTTTGGCTCCTACGAGCAGTACTTC

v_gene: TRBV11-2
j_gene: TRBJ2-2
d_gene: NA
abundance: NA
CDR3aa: CASSLVLGLNGELFF
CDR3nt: TGTGCCAGCAGCTTAGTCTTAGGCTTAAACGGGGAGCTGTTTTTT

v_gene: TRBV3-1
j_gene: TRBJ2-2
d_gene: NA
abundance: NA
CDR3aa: CATSPQTRSTGELFF
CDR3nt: TGTGCCACCAGCCCTCAGACCAGATCCACCGGGGAGCTGTTTTTT

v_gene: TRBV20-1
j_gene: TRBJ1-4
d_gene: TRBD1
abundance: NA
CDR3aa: CSAQEGTGAEKLFF
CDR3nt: TGCAGTGCTCAAGAGGGGACAGGGGCTGAAAAACTGTTTTTT

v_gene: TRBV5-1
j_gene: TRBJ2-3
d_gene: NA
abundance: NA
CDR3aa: CASSLNIEDTQYF
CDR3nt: TGCGCCAGCAGCTTGAATATAGAGGATACGCAGTATTTT

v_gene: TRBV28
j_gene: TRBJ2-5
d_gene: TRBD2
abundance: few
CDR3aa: CASSGLAGGPAETQYF
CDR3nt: TGTGCCAGTTCGGGACTAGCGGGAGGGCCTGCAGAGACCCAGTACTTC

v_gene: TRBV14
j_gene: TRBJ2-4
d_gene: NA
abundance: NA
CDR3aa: CASSPHPPGFQNIQYF
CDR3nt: TGTGCCAGCAGTCCTCATCCCCCGGGATTCCAAAACATTCAGTACTTC

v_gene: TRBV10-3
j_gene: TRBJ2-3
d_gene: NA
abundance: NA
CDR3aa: CAISPKGDTKAPQYF
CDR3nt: TGTGCCATCAGCCCCAAGGGGGATACTAAGGCTCCGCAGTATTTT

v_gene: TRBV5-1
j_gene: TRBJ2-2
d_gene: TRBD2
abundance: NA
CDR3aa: CASSSAGGTGELFF
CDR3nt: TGCGCCAGCAGCTCAGCGGGGGGAACCGGGGAGCTGTTTTTT

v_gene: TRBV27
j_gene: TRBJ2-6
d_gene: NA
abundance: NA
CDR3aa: CASSKQGLAANVLTF
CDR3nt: TGTGCCAGCAGTAAACAGGGATTGGCGGCCAACGTCCTGACTTTC

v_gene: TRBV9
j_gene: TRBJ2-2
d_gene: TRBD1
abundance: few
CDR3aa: CASSEGSGTGGLDTGELFF
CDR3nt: TGTGCCAGCAGCGAGGGATCCGGGACAGGGGGCTTGGACACCGGGGAGCTGTTTTTT

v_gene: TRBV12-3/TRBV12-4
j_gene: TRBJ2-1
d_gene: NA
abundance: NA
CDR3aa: CASSLPGFNEQFF
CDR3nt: TGTGCCAGCAGTTTACCGGGGTTCAATGAGCAGTTCTTC

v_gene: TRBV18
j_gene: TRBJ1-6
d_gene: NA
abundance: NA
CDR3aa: CASSRDADSPLHF
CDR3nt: TGTGCCAGCTCACGGGATGCGGATTCACCCCTCCACTTT

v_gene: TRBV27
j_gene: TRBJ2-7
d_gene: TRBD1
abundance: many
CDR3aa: CASSPTSTGHEQYF
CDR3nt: TGTGCCAGCAGTCCCACCTCGACAGGGCACGAGCAGTACTTC

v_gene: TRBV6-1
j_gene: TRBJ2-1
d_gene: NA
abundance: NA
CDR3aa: CASGRDELHNEQFF
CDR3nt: TGTGCCAGCGGCCGGGATGAGTTACACAATGAGCAGTTCTTC

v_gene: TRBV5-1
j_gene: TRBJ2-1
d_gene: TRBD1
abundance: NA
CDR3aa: CASRSTGSNEQFF
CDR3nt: TGCGCCAGCAGATCGACAGGGTCAAATGAGCAGTTCTTC

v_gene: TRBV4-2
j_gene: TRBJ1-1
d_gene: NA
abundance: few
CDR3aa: CASSQEWRNTEAFF
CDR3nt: TGTGCCAGCAGCCAAGAATGGAGGAACACTGAAGCTTTCTTT

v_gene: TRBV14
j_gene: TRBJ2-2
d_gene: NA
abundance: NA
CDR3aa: CASSQSGGPGELFF
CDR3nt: TGTGCCAGCAGCCAAAGTGGGGGTCCCGGGGAGCTGTTTTTT

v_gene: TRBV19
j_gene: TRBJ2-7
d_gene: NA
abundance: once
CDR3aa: CASSTAQGPYEQYF
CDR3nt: TGTGCCAGTAGTACGGCGCAAGGGCCCTACGAGCAGTACTTC

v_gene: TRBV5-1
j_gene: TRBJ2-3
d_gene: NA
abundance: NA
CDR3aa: CASSLAVRVTDTQYF
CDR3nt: TGCGCCAGCAGCTTGGCTGTCAGGGTTACAGATACGCAGTATTTT

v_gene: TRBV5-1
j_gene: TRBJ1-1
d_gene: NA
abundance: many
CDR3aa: CASSFQVENTEAFF
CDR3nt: TGCGCCAGCAGCTTCCAGGTGGAAAACACTGAAGCTTTCTTT

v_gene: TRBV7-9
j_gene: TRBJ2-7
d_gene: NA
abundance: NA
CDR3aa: CASSTDRSYEQYF
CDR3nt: TGTGCCAGCAGCACGGACCGGTCCTACGAGCAGTACTTC

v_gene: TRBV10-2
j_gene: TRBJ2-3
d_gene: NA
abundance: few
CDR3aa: CASSGLAQRGDTQYF
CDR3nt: TGCGCCAGCAGTGGGCTAGCGCAGAGGGGAGATACGCAGTATTTT

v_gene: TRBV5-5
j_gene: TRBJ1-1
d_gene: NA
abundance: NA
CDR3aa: CASSSPIGGRNTEAFF
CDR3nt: TGTGCCAGCAGCTCCCCCATTGGGGGGAGGAACACTGAAGCTTTCTTT

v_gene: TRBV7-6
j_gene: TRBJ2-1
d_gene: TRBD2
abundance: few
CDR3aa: CASSLLADEGFNEQFF
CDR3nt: TGTGCCAGCAGCTTACTAGCGGACGAGGGTTTTAATGAGCAGTTCTTC

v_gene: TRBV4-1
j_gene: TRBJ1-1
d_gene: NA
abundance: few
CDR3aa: CASQWGVANTEAFF
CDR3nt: TGCGCCAGCCAGTGGGGGGTGGCGAACACTGAAGCTTTCTTT

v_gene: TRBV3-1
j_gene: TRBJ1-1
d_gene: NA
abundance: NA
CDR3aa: CASSQAKSFTEAFF
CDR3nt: TGTGCCAGCAGCCAAGCAAAGAGCTTCACTGAAGCTTTCTTT

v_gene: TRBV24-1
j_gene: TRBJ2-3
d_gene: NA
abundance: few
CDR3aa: CATSDLRGAGRDTQYF
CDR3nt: TGTGCCACCAGTGATTTGCGGGGGGCCGGCCGAGATACGCAGTATTTT

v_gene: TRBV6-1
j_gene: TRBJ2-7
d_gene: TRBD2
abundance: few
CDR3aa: CASRGFGRALEQYF
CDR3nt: TGTGCCAGCAGGGGGTTCGGGAGGGCCTTGGAGCAGTACTTC

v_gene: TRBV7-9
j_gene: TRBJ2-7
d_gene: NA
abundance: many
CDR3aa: CASSLAPGRDRPYEQYF
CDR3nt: TGTGCCAGCAGCTTAGCCCCGGGCCGGGACCGGCCCTACGAGCAGTACTTC

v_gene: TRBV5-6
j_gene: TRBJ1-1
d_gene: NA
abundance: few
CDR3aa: CASSLPGAGANTEAFF
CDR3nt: TGTGCCAGCAGCTTGCCGGGGGCAGGGGCAAACACTGAAGCTTTCTTT

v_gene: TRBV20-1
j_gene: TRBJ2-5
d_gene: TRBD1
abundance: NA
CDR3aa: CSATDRGGQETQYF
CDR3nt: TGCAGTGCCACGGACAGGGGTGGACAAGAGACCCAGTACTTC

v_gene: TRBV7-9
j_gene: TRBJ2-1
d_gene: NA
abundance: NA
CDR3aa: CASSLGAGAAYNEQFF
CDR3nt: TGTGCCAGCAGCTTAGGGGCTGGGGCTGCCTACAATGAGCAGTTCTTC

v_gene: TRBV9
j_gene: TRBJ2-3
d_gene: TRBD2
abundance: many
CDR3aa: CASSEDLAGGLGTQYF
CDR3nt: TGTGCCAGCAGCGAAGACCTAGCGGGGGGTTTGGGCACGCAGTATTTT

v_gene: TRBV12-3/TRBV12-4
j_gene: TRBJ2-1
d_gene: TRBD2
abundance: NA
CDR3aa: CASTAPGLAGVYNEQFF
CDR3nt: TGTGCCAGCACCGCCCCGGGACTAGCGGGAGTGTACAATGAGCAGTTCTTC

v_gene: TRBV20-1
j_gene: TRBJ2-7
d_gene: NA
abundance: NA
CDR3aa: CSARDYSGSSYEQYF
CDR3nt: TGCAGTGCTAGAGATTATAGCGGTAGCTCCTACGAGCAGTACTTC

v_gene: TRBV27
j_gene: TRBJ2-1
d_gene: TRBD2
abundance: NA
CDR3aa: CASSLRREEVFNEQFF
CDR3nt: TGTGCCAGCAGTTTGCGACGGGAGGAAGTTTTCAATGAGCAGTTCTTC

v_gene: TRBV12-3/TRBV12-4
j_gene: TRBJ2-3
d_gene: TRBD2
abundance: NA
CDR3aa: CASSPRLGVVREASSTDTQYF
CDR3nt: TGTGCCAGCAGTCCTAGGCTAGGGGTCGTGCGGGAGGCGTCTAGCACAGATACGCAGTATTTT

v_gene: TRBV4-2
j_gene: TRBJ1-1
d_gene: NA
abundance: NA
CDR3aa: CASRPNGMTEAFF
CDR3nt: TGTGCCAGCAGACCCAATGGGATGACTGAAGCTTTCTTT

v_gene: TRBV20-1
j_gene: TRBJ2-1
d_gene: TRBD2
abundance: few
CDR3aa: CSASELARYNEQFF
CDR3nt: TGCAGTGCTAGTGAACTAGCGCGTTACAATGAGCAGTTCTTC